A selection of T cell receptor beta chains follows, all from one sample in a study of blood T cell repertoires in COVID-19. The protocol was immunoSEQ multiplex PCR, while the TCRdb copy is restricted to in-frame clones and leaves out a portion. Of 240,000 or so clones listed, 88% are singletons. Input material: peripheral blood. These receptors all come from a woman between 40 and 50 years old who had recovered from COVID-19. CDR3s include the opening cysteine and the closing phenylalanine or tryptophan. D genes are given only for firm matches. Clone size appears in some rows only: once, few, many, or a class for an expanded clone.

>NA|TRBV19|TRBD2|TRBJ2-2
CASILAGVGGELFF
TGTGCCAGCATACTAGCGGGAGTAGGGGGGGAGCTGTTTTTT
>NA|TRBV9|NA|TRBJ2-7
CASSVGLYPSSYEQYF
TGTGCCAGCAGCGTAGGACTCTACCCGAGCTCCTACGAGCAGTACTTC
>NA|TRBV29-1|TRBD2|TRBJ2-1
CSVVGLANEQFF
TGCAGCGTTGTGGGACTAGCAAATGAGCAGTTCTTC
>NA|TRBV7-9|TRBD1|TRBJ1-2
CASSLGGGQIYGYTF
TGTGCCAGCAGCTTAGGAGGGGGACAGATCTATGGCTACACCTTC
>NA|TRBV9|NA|TRBJ2-7
CASSLHWGPSYEQYF
TGTGCCAGCAGCCTCCACTGGGGGCCGTCCTACGAGCAGTACTTC
>many|TRBV6-2/TRBV6-3|NA|TRBJ1-1
CASSWAQGGTEAFF
TGTGCCAGCAGTTGGGCTCAGGGTGGCACTGAAGCTTTCTTT
>NA|TRBV10-2|TRBD1|TRBJ2-3
CASSAGQGSTGTDTQYF
TGCGCCAGCAGTGCGGGACAGGGGAGCACGGGCACAGATACGCAGTATTTT
>NA|TRBV5-1|TRBD1|TRBJ2-2
CASSPWDRGGANTGELFF
TGCGCCAGCAGCCCCTGGGACAGGGGGGGCGCGAACACCGGGGAGCTGTTTTTT
>NA|TRBV7-3|TRBD2|TRBJ2-4
CASSLSVAGGENIQYF
TGTGCCAGCAGCTTAAGTGTAGCGGGAGGGGAAAACATTCAGTACTTC
>NA|TRBV6-5|NA|TRBJ1-2
CASSLQGGYGYTF
TGTGCCAGCAGCCTACAGGGTGGCTATGGCTACACCTTC
>few|TRBV7-2|TRBD1|TRBJ1-1
CASSSPGQLNTEAFF
TGTGCCAGCAGCTCCCCGGGACAGTTGAACACTGAAGCTTTCTTT
>NA|TRBV24-1|NA|TRBJ1-5
CATGGGQFNQPQHF
TGTGCCACCGGGGGGGGGCAGTTCAATCAGCCCCAGCATTTT
>NA|TRBV7-9|NA|TRBJ2-2
CASSEPAGELFF
TGTGCCAGCAGCGAACCGGCCGGGGAGCTGTTTTTT
>once|TRBV15|NA|TRBJ1-1
CATRGNTEAFF
TGTGCCACCCGCGGGAACACTGAAGCTTTCTTT
>NA|TRBV19|NA|TRBJ1-2
CATGPGLAAGYTF
TGTGCCACCGGGCCAGGGTTAGCGGCTGGCTACACCTTC
>NA|TRBV10-3|TRBD1|TRBJ1-3
CAISDRTGASGNTIYF
TGTGCCATCAGTGACCGGACAGGCGCCTCTGGAAACACCATATATTTT
>NA|TRBV9|NA|TRBJ1-6
CASSEGQYNSPLHF
TGTGCCAGCAGCGAGGGACAATACAATTCACCCCTCCACTTT
>NA|TRBV9|TRBD2|TRBJ2-1
CASSVDPLGGRVNEQFF
TGTGCCAGCAGCGTAGACCCCCTGGGCGGGAGGGTCAATGAGCAGTTCTTC
>NA|TRBV10-3|TRBD1|TRBJ1-5
CAIRDSGGWGQPQHF
TGTGCCATCAGAGACTCAGGGGGATGGGGTCAGCCCCAGCATTTT
>NA|TRBV18|NA|TRBJ1-2
CASSPDSALYGYTF
TGTGCCAGCTCACCGGACAGCGCCTTATATGGCTACACCTTC
>few|TRBV29-1|NA|TRBJ2-6
CSVALGSSGANVLTF
TGCAGCGTGGCCTTGGGGAGCTCTGGGGCCAACGTCCTGACTTTC
>NA|TRBV7-8|TRBD1|TRBJ1-2
CASSRNRDRGLPAYGYTF
TGTGCCAGCAGCCGGAACCGGGACAGGGGGCTCCCCGCCTATGGCTACACCTTC
>NA|TRBV7-2|TRBD1|TRBJ1-4
CASSLVAGQGRKLFF
TGTGCCAGCAGCTTAGTTGCCGGACAGGGCCGAAAACTGTTTTTT
>NA|TRBV5-1|NA|TRBJ2-5
CASSPGRRETQYF
TGCGCCAGCAGCCCCGGGAGAAGGGAGACCCAGTACTTC
>NA|TRBV14|NA|TRBJ2-7
CASSQDVGFGEQYF
TGTGCCAGCAGCCAAGATGTAGGTTTCGGGGAGCAGTACTTC
>NA|TRBV27|TRBD2|TRBJ2-2
CASSFSGRRGGELFF
TGTGCCAGCAGTTTTAGCGGGAGGCGGGGCGGGGAGCTGTTTTTT
>NA|TRBV7-2|TRBD2|TRBJ2-1
CASSHGGGNEQFF
TGTGCCAGCAGCCACGGGGGGGGCAATGAGCAGTTCTTC
>NA|TRBV19|NA|TRBJ1-1
CASSHSTPQGEAFF
TGTGCCAGTAGCCACTCAACACCTCAGGGGGAAGCTTTCTTT
>NA|TRBV24-1|NA|TRBJ2-3
CATSDGADTSTDTQYF
TGTGCCACCAGTGATGGGGCGGACACTAGCACAGATACGCAGTATTTT
>NA|TRBV30|NA|TRBJ1-5
CAWSGPGSNQPQHF
TGTGCCTGGAGTGGGCCGGGGAGCAATCAGCCCCAGCATTTT
>NA|TRBV3-1/TRBV3-2|NA|TRBJ1-3
CASSQRGDSDGNTIYF
TGTGCCAGCAGCCAACGGGGGGACTCAGACGGAAACACCATATATTTT
>NA|TRBV6-1|TRBD1|TRBJ1-3
CASSPTGVANTIYF
TGTGCCAGCAGCCCGACAGGGGTGGCAAACACCATATATTTT
>NA|TRBV7-3|NA|TRBJ2-2
CASSPGLTGELFF
TGTGCCAGCAGCCCGGGACTTACCGGGGAGCTGTTTTTT
>NA|TRBV6-6|TRBD1|TRBJ1-2
CASSLRDRVGGYTF
TGTGCCAGCAGCCTCCGGGACAGGGTGGGCGGCTACACCTTC
>NA|TRBV6-6|NA|TRBJ1-2
CASSPGGYTF
TGTGCCAGCAGCCCCGGGGGATACACCTTC
>NA|TRBV5-1|NA|TRBJ2-1
CASSLPTVYNEQFF
TGCGCCAGCAGCTTGCCGACAGTCTACAATGAGCAGTTCTTC
>NA|TRBV9|NA|TRBJ1-4
CASSNRGEKLFF
TGTGCCAGCAGCAATAGGGGGGAAAAACTGTTTTTT
>once|TRBV10-3|TRBD1|TRBJ1-5
CAIKGAGTDSNQPQHF
TGTGCCATCAAGGGGGCGGGGACGGATAGCAATCAGCCCCAGCATTTT
>NA|TRBV20-1|NA|TRBJ1-4
CSARRQRVFF
TGCAGTGCTCGAAGACAGAGAGTGTTTTTT
>NA|TRBV15|NA|TRBJ1-5
CATSRDTGSNQPQHF
TGTGCCACCAGCAGAGATACAGGGAGCAATCAGCCCCAGCATTTT
>NA|TRBV7-3|NA|TRBJ1-3
CASSLKPGNTIYF
TGTGCCAGCAGCTTAAAGCCCGGAAACACCATATATTTT
>few|TRBV15|NA|TRBJ1-5
CATSRDGAYQPQHF
TGTGCCACCAGCAGAGACGGTGCGTATCAGCCCCAGCATTTT
>once|TRBV3-1/TRBV3-2|TRBD1|TRBJ1-1
CASSRGTGSAFF
TGTGCCAGCAGCCGGGGGACAGGGAGCGCTTTCTTT
>NA|TRBV19|TRBD1|TRBJ1-3
CASSRGQERNTIYF
TGTGCCAGTAGTAGGGGACAGGAGAGAAACACCATATATTTT
>NA|TRBV5-1|TRBD1|TRBJ1-2
CASSPTPRDRTNYGYTF
TGCGCCAGCAGCCCAACACCCCGGGACAGAACTAACTATGGCTACACCTTC
>NA|TRBV5-1|TRBD2|TRBJ2-1
CASKSGRSRHEQFF
TGCGCCAGCAAAAGCGGGAGGAGTCGGCATGAGCAGTTCTTC
>NA|TRBV29-1|TRBD1|TRBJ1-2
CSAGGQGVPYGYTF
TGCAGCGCGGGCGGACAGGGGGTTCCCTATGGCTACACCTTC
>NA|TRBV24-1|TRBD2|TRBJ2-1
CATSDLPGTTLFF
TGTGCCACCAGTGATTTGCCCGGGACTACGCTATTCTTC
>NA|TRBV5-5|NA|TRBJ2-3
CASTQGGGTDTQYF
TGTGCCAGCACCCAGGGCGGGGGCACAGATACGCAGTATTTT
>NA|TRBV25-1|TRBD1|TRBJ2-1
CASSEPARGSPYNEQFF
TGTGCCAGCAGTGAACCCGCCAGGGGGAGTCCCTACAATGAGCAGTTCTTC
>NA|TRBV2|TRBD1|TRBJ1-1
CASSAIQGVEAFF
TGTGCCAGCAGCGCAATCCAGGGGGTTGAAGCTTTCTTT